A selection of T cell receptor beta chains follows, all from one sample in a study of blood T cell repertoires in COVID-19. The method was immunoSEQ multiplex PCR; TCRdb's version includes in-frame clones alone and lacks a portion of them. The sample carries roughly 130,000 clones, about 90% recorded once. The material sequenced was peripheral blood. These receptors were taken from a woman aged 55-69 years with acute or convalescent COVID-19. CDR3s include the opening cysteine and the closing phenylalanine or tryptophan. Each record gives: V gene, clone size, J gene, D gene, CDR3 protein, CDR3 DNA. A D gene is named only where the DNA matches it firmly. Clone size is not always given. Where it is, it says once, few, many or a class for expanded clones.

TRBV19	.	TRBJ1-5	.	CASSIVAGGNQPQHF	TGTGCCAGTAGTATAGTTGCAGGGGGCAATCAGCCCCAGCATTTT
TRBV5-1	.	TRBJ2-7	TRBD2	CASSPGLAGIYEQYF	TGCGCCAGCAGCCCGGGACTAGCGGGAATCTACGAGCAGTACTTC
TRBV11-2	.	TRBJ1-1	.	CASSLVRGGNTEAFF	TGTGCCAGCAGCTTAGTACGGGGGGGAAACACTGAAGCTTTCTTT
TRBV19	.	TRBJ1-1	TRBD1	CASRDTWTGPLNTEAFF	TGTGCCAGTAGGGATACCTGGACAGGACCTTTGAACACTGAAGCTTTCTTT
TRBV28	.	TRBJ1-2	.	CASSLFGGGPFYGYTF	TGTGCCAGCAGTTTATTCGGCGGAGGCCCCTTTTATGGCTACACCTTC
TRBV5-4	.	TRBJ1-2	TRBD1	CASSLEGSRGYGYTF	TGTGCCAGCAGCTTGGAAGGAAGCAGGGGGTATGGCTACACCTTC
TRBV20-1	.	TRBJ2-3	.	CSASGGRLTLTDTQYF	TGCAGTGCTAGTGGAGGGAGGCTAACCCTCACAGATACGCAGTATTTT
TRBV15	.	TRBJ1-1	TRBD1	CATSRSGQGEGAFF	TGTGCCACCAGCAGATCAGGACAGGGGGAGGGAGCTTTCTTT
TRBV7-8	.	TRBJ1-2	.	CASSLPTNYGYTF	TGTGCCAGCAGCTTACCCACTAACTATGGCTACACCTTC
TRBV3-1/TRBV3-2	once	TRBJ1-2	TRBD1	CASSQEPGGSYGYTF	TGTGCCAGCAGCCAAGAACCAGGGGGCAGCTATGGCTACACCTTC
TRBV27	.	TRBJ1-1	TRBD1	CASSFDRGGMNTEAFF	TGTGCCAGCAGTTTTGACAGGGGAGGGATGAACACTGAAGCTTTCTTT
TRBV27	.	TRBJ1-1	.	CASSLSLSGVGTEAFF	TGTGCCAGCAGTTTATCCCTTTCGGGGGTAGGGACTGAAGCTTTCTTT
TRBV28	.	TRBJ1-2	.	CASSGTGSYGYTF	TGTGCCAGCAGCGGAACAGGTAGCTATGGCTACACCTTC
TRBV27	.	TRBJ1-2	.	CANLYPSTATNYGYTF	TGTGCCAACCTCTACCCCTCGACAGCGACTAACTATGGCTACACCTTC
TRBV9	.	TRBJ2-1	.	CASSSRQGLGGEQFF	TGTGCCAGCAGCAGCAGACAGGGACTAGGGGGCGAGCAGTTCTTC
TRBV6-5	.	TRBJ2-1	.	CASSNRQNNEQFF	TGTGCCAGCAGTAACAGACAGAACAATGAGCAGTTCTTC
TRBV30	.	TRBJ1-1	.	CAWSGRGEAFF	TGTGCCTGGAGTGGGCGGGGTGAAGCTTTCTTT
TRBV19	.	TRBJ2-2	.	CASSITNTGELFF	TGTGCCAGTAGTATCACGAACACCGGGGAGCTGTTTTTT
TRBV6-6	.	TRBJ1-5	.	CASSYGVDRNQPQHF	TGTGCCAGCAGTTATGGGGTGGACAGAAATCAGCCCCAGCATTTT
TRBV28	.	TRBJ2-1	TRBD1	CASEEDSGTGYNEQFF	TGTGCCAGCGAAGAGGACTCCGGGACAGGGTACAATGAGCAGTTCTTC
TRBV28	.	TRBJ2-6	.	CASRASGANVLTF	TGTGCCAGCAGAGCCTCTGGGGCCAACGTCCTGACTTTC
TRBV9	.	TRBJ2-5	.	CASSVDGSRQETQYF	TGTGCCAGCAGCGTAGACGGGAGCCGCCAAGAGACCCAGTACTTC
TRBV20-1	once	TRBJ2-7	.	CSALIEQYF	TGCAGTGCCCTTATCGAGCAGTACTTC
TRBV29-1	.	TRBJ2-5	TRBD2	CSVIAGGETQYF	TGCAGCGTCATAGCGGGAGGGGAGACCCAGTACTTC
TRBV7-2	once	TRBJ1-2	.	CASSLAPNYGYTF	TGTGCCAGCAGCTTGGCACCGAACTATGGCTACACCTTC
TRBV29-1	.	TRBJ2-1	TRBD1	CSVSRGTSYNEQFF	TGCAGCGTGTCCAGGGGGACCTCCTACAATGAGCAGTTCTTC
TRBV2	once	TRBJ2-2	TRBD2	CASSGTSAHANTGELFF	TGTGCCAGCAGTGGCACTAGCGCCCACGCGAACACCGGGGAGCTGTTTTTT
TRBV3-1/TRBV3-2	.	TRBJ2-1	TRBD1	CASSQVSGTGAYNEQFF	TGTGCCAGCAGCCAAGTCTCCGGGACAGGGGCGTACAATGAGCAGTTCTTC
TRBV29-1	.	TRBJ2-3	TRBD2	CSVPAGARTDTQYF	TGCAGCGTTCCCGCGGGAGCACGCACAGATACGCAGTATTTT
TRBV21-1	.	TRBJ1-1	.	CASSRISTGTLITQLMNTEAFF	TGTGCCAGCAGCAGAATCTCGACAGGGACGTTGATAACCCAACTTATGAACACTGAAGCTTTCTTT
TRBV11-2	.	TRBJ2-1	TRBD2	CASSYPYSGRTNEQFF	TGTGCCAGCAGCTACCCCTATAGCGGGAGAACCAATGAGCAGTTCTTC
TRBV3-1/TRBV3-2	.	TRBJ2-7	.	CASSQGTTSSYEQYF	TGTGCCAGCAGCCAAGGAACTACCAGCTCCTACGAGCAGTACTTC
TRBV2	few	TRBJ1-5	.	CASSKGGVGQPQHF	TGTGCCAGCAGCAAAGGGGGGGTTGGTCAGCCCCAGCATTTT
TRBV27	once	TRBJ1-5	.	CASSSSGYQPQHF	TGTGCCAGCAGTTCGAGTGGTTATCAGCCCCAGCATTTT
TRBV10-2	.	TRBJ1-4	.	CASKGDREKLFF	TGCGCCAGCAAGGGGGATCGGGAAAAACTGTTTTTT
TRBV9	.	TRBJ1-5	.	CASSVGLGQGDQPQHF	TGTGCCAGCAGCGTAGGTCTTGGGCAGGGCGACCAGCCCCAGCATTTT
TRBV10-3	.	TRBJ1-1	.	CAISETGVAEAFF	TGTGCCATCAGTGAGACGGGGGTTGCTGAAGCTTTCTTT
TRBV2	.	TRBJ2-1	.	CASKSQQVGEQFF	TGTGCCAGCAAGTCACAGCAAGTGGGTGAGCAGTTCTTC
TRBV6-5	.	TRBJ1-2	.	CASKEGRDYGYTF	TGTGCCAGCAAGGAGGGGCGCGACTATGGCTACACCTTC
TRBV6-5	.	TRBJ2-3	.	CASALFEPSTDTQYF	TGTGCCAGCGCTCTTTTTGAGCCTAGCACAGATACGCAGTATTTT
TRBV28	.	TRBJ2-7	.	CASSEGPYEQYF	TGTGCCAGCAGTGAGGGTCCCTACGAGCAGTACTTC
TRBV28	once	TRBJ2-1	TRBD2	CASSVPGLAGDIKFF	TGTGCCAGCAGTGTTCCGGGACTAGCGGGAGATATAAAGTTCTTC
TRBV2	once	TRBJ1-1	TRBD1	CARRDSLYTEAFF	TGTGCCCGAAGGGACAGCTTGTACACTGAAGCTTTCTTT
TRBV5-1	few	TRBJ1-1	.	CASSPGSGERAFF	TGCGCCAGCAGCCCCGGGTCCGGGGAAAGAGCTTTCTTT
TRBV27	.	TRBJ1-5	.	CASSFSRSNQPQHF	TGTGCCAGCAGTTTTTCGAGAAGCAATCAGCCCCAGCATTTT